Listed here are 17 T cell receptor beta chains from one sample, sequenced in a study of OX40 agonist ivuxolimab in advanced cancers. Only in-frame clones appear in the TCRdb table, and some are missing; sequencing was by immunoSEQ multiplex PCR. This sample yields about 46,000 clones, of which approximately 91% are seen a single time; 10% to 15% belongs to the top ten. The sequences come from CD4+ or CD8+ T cells sorted from blood, collected in a trial of the OX40 agonist ivuxolimab. The receptors were gathered from an adult with an advanced solid tumor such as melanoma, head and neck, liver or kidney cancer.

The gene calls are TRBV7-8 and TRBJ2-1, with 13 bases matching TRBD2. Germline V lookup: CDR1 SGHVS, CDR2 FQNEAQ. This CDR3 has 15 residues. The J segment lost 7 bases and the V segment lost 5 bases, leaving 5 bases of the junction unmatched. The CDR3 nucleotides read TGTGCCAGCAGCCCCCGGACTAGCGGGAGAAATGAGCAGTTCTTC. This gives the protein CASSPRTSGRNEQFF.

The chain links TRBV11-2 to TRBJ2-7; D is unresolved. The CDR3 extends over 15 amino acids. Trimming pared 1 base from V and 4 bases from J, leaving 14 bases between. CDR1 is SGHAT and CDR2 is FQNNGV in the germline V gene. CDR3 DNA sequence: TGTGCCAGCAGCTTAGGAATGGGCGCGTCTTACGAGCAGTACTTC. It translates to CASSLGMGASYEQYF.

The J gene is TRBJ1-1, the V gene TRBV5-4, with D possibly matching TRBD1 (5 bases). This CDR3 spans 15 amino acids. Germline V gene sequence: CDR1 SGHNT, CDR2 YYREEE (reference sequence). Trimming left V 0 bases short and J 3 bases short, with 12 bases between. The CDR3 nucleotides are TGTGCCAGCAGCTTGGGGCATGTAGGGGACACTGAAGCTTTCTTT. Translating gives CASSLGHVGDTEAFF.

V usage is TRBV9 and J usage is TRBJ2-1, with 7 bases lining up with TRBD2. V lost 0 bases to trimming and J lost 5 bases; unmatched junction nucleotides: 2. The germline gives CDR1 SGDLS, CDR2 YYNGEE. This CDR3 has 14 amino acids. The CDR3 coding sequence is TGTGCCAGCAGCGTAGGAGGGAGGGACAATGAGCAGTTCTTC. Encoded protein: CASSVGGRDNEQFF.

The CDR3 region is CASSYGLAGETHEQYF. The CDR3 coding sequence is TGCGCCAGCAGCTACGGACTAGCGGGAGAAACCCACGAGCAGTACTTC. The chain recombines TRBV5-1 with TRBJ2-7; 13 positions match TRBD2. Germline trimming cut 3 bases from V and 5 bases from J; bases unmatched to any gene: 8. The germline gives CDR1 SGHRS, CDR2 YFSETQ. This CDR3 contains 16 residues.

V is TRBV5-6 and J is TRBJ2-7; a possible D gene is TRBD1 (5 bases). CDR3 length: 12 residues. Germline V gene data show CDR1 as SGHDT and CDR2 as YYEEEE. The V end lost 7 bases, the J end lost 7 bases, and 15 bases lay between the germline ends. CDR3 loop: CASLGQGQEQYF. The CDR3 DNA reads as TGTGCCAGCCTTGGCCAGGGTCAAGAGCAGTACTTC.

The chain carries TRBV5-1 and TRBJ2-2; TRBD1 might be the D (6 bases). The CDR3 totals 14 residues. Per germline, CDR1 SGHRS and CDR2 YFSETQ. The V gene lost 4 bases and the J gene lost 7 bases, with 14 bases spanning the gap. The CDR3 region is CASSRAGEIGELFF. DNA for the CDR3: TGCGCCAGCAGCAGGGCAGGGGAGATCGGGGAGCTGTTTTTT.

CDR3 in amino acids: CSVEGTGGNYNEQFF. CDR3 nucleotide sequence: TGCAGCGTTGAAGGGACAGGGGGTAACTACAATGAGCAGTTCTTC. This sequence joins TRBV29-1 and TRBJ2-1; 10 bases agree with TRBD1. After removal of 1 base from V and 3 bases from J, the junction contained 3 bases not matched to a gene. This CDR3 comprises 15 residues. From germline, CDR1 is SQVTM and CDR2 ANQGSEA.

The chain has TRBV4-1 and TRBJ2-1; 8 bases are a match to TRBD1. The ends lost 1 base at V and 5 bases at J; junction bases unmatched: 10. Germline CDR1 and CDR2: MGHRA and YSYEKL. The CDR3 totals 17 residues. The CDR3 nucleotides are TGCGCCAGCAGCCAAGTCCCACAGGGGGTGAGTCACAATGAGCAGTTCTTC. The encoded protein is CASSQVPQGVSHNEQFF.

The V call is TRBV5-6, the J call TRBJ2-7; no definite D call. The V end lost 1 base, the J end lost 1 base, and 6 bases lay between the germline ends. The CDR3 length is 13 residues. Germline V gene lookup returns CDR1 SGHDT and CDR2 YYEEEE. DNA of the CDR3: TGTGCCAGCAGCTTGACGGCATCCTACGAGCAGTACTTC. Residues: CASSLTASYEQYF.

This clone turned up a few times. V and J are TRBV19 and TRBJ1-1; no clear D gene. Germline V gives CDR1 LNHDA, CDR2 SQIVND (reference sequence). CDR3 size: 11 residues. V shed 1 base and J shed 4 bases, with 1 base lying between them. The CDR3 reads CASSIATEAFF. The CDR3 nucleotides read TGTGCCAGTAGTATAGCCACTGAAGCTTTCTTT.

The chain carries TRBV7-9 and TRBJ1-1; possibly TRBD1 for D (5 bases). This CDR3 is built from 12 residues. V was trimmed by 6 bases and J by 5 bases, leaving 10 bases between them. Per the germline V gene, CDR1 is SEHNR and CDR2 is FQNEAQ (reference sequence). The CDR3, as DNA: TGTGCCAGCAGATGGGGGTCTACTGAAGCTTTCTTT. Its translation: CASRWGSTEAFF. Combining the CDR3 with reference TRBV7-9 and TRBJ1-1 gives the whole variable domain DTGVSQNPRHKITKRGQNVTFRCDPISEHNRLYWYRQTLGQGPEFLTYFQNEAQLEKSRLLSDRFSAERPKGSFSTLEIQRTEQGDSAMYLCASRWGSTEAFFGQGTRLTVV.

This chain links TRBV28 with TRBJ2-3, with D hard to call. Trimming shortened V by 5 bases and J by 3 bases, and 6 bases separated the two germline ends. This CDR3 is built from 12 residues. The germline gives CDR1 MDHEN, CDR2 SYDVKM. The CDR3 here is CASSEGTDTQYF. In DNA form, the CDR3 reads TGTGCCAGCAGTGAAGGTACAGATACGCAGTATTTT.

A word on this clone: The junction and the germline gene differ at one end; a read error may be behind it. The rearrangement joins TRBV5-6 to TRBJ2-7; D gene uncertain. Germline values: CDR1 SGHDT, CDR2 YYEEEE. CDR3 length equals 11 residues. The chain's CDR3 is CAGSLFYEQYF. CDR3 DNA sequence: TGTGCCGGCAGCTTGTTCTACGAGCAGTACTTC. Full variable domain (rest looked up from reference TRBV5-6 and TRBJ2-7): DAGVTQSPTHLIKTRGQQVTLRCSPKSGHDTVSWYQQALGQGPQFIFQYYEEEERQRGNFPDRFSGHQFPNYSSELNVNALLLGDSALYLCAGSLFYEQYFGPGTRLTVT.

The V gene is TRBV2, the J gene TRBJ1-2; the match to TRBD1 covers 7 bases. The CDR3 length is 13 residues. Germline lookup yields CDR1 SNHLY and CDR2 FYNNEI. Trimming at V came to 6 bases and at J to 6 bases, leaving 7 bases not matched to a gene. The CDR3 spells CASRDRSANGYTF. The CDR3 DNA reads as TGTGCCAGCAGGGACAGGAGTGCCAATGGCTACACCTTC.

The chain uses TRBV6-5 and TRBJ1-4; D possibly corresponds to TRBD1 (6 bases). Between the trimmed V and J ends, which lost 5 bases and 8 bases, there was a span of 18 bases. Looked up from germline, CDR1 is MNHEY and CDR2 is SVGAGI. The CDR3 contains 15 residues. The CDR3, as DNA: TGTGCCAGCAGTCCAGTCGGGGGCGAATGGGAAAAACTGTTTTTT. This encodes CASSPVGGEWEKLFF.

The J gene is TRBJ2-7, the V gene TRBV2; 8 bases align to TRBD2. Germline assignment: CDR1 SNHLY and CDR2 FYNNEI. This CDR3 is built from 15 residues. V shed 3 bases, J shed 9 bases, and the junction held 13 bases outside the gene matches. The DNA of the CDR3 is TGTGCCAGCAGTGACCCCCTGGCGGGAGGCATCCCGCAGTACTTC. This gives the protein CASSDPLAGGIPQYF.